These T cell receptor beta chains were read from a single sample in a study of blood T cell repertoires in COVID-19. TCRdb's table, derived via immunoSEQ multiplex PCR, lists solely in-frame clones and lacks some. The sample shows 200,000 to 250,000 clones, approximately 91% of them seen only once. The specimen was peripheral blood. The receptor set was obtained from a man aged 55-75 years who had recovered from COVID-19. Both conserved end residues are part of each CDR3.

j_gene | v_gene | CDR3aa
TRBJ2-7 | TRBV5-1 | CASSLVSGETYEQYF
TRBJ2-3 | TRBV13 | CASSSGLAVLWGTDTQYF
TRBJ2-3 | TRBV5-1 | CASSLGLAGAFGDTQYF
TRBJ2-3 | TRBV24-1 | CATSAGGIGNADTQYF
TRBJ2-7 | TRBV4-1 | CASSPTGGTSYVIRHYEQYF
TRBJ2-5 | TRBV30 | CAWSPGGETQYF
TRBJ1-5 | TRBV6-2/TRBV6-3 | CASSYLGTGIQPQHF
TRBJ1-1 | TRBV19 | CASSTPPRGPEAFF
TRBJ1-5 | TRBV6-5 | CASSFYRDRDQPQHF
TRBJ1-6 | TRBV18 | CASSPQRELPGALHF
TRBJ1-6 | TRBV4-2 | CASSLMTGISYNSPLHF
TRBJ1-5 | TRBV19 | CASSRPRRPQHF
TRBJ1-2 | TRBV3-1/TRBV3-2 | CASSPRQDNYGYTF
TRBJ2-2 | TRBV14 | CASSQGLAGVAGELFF